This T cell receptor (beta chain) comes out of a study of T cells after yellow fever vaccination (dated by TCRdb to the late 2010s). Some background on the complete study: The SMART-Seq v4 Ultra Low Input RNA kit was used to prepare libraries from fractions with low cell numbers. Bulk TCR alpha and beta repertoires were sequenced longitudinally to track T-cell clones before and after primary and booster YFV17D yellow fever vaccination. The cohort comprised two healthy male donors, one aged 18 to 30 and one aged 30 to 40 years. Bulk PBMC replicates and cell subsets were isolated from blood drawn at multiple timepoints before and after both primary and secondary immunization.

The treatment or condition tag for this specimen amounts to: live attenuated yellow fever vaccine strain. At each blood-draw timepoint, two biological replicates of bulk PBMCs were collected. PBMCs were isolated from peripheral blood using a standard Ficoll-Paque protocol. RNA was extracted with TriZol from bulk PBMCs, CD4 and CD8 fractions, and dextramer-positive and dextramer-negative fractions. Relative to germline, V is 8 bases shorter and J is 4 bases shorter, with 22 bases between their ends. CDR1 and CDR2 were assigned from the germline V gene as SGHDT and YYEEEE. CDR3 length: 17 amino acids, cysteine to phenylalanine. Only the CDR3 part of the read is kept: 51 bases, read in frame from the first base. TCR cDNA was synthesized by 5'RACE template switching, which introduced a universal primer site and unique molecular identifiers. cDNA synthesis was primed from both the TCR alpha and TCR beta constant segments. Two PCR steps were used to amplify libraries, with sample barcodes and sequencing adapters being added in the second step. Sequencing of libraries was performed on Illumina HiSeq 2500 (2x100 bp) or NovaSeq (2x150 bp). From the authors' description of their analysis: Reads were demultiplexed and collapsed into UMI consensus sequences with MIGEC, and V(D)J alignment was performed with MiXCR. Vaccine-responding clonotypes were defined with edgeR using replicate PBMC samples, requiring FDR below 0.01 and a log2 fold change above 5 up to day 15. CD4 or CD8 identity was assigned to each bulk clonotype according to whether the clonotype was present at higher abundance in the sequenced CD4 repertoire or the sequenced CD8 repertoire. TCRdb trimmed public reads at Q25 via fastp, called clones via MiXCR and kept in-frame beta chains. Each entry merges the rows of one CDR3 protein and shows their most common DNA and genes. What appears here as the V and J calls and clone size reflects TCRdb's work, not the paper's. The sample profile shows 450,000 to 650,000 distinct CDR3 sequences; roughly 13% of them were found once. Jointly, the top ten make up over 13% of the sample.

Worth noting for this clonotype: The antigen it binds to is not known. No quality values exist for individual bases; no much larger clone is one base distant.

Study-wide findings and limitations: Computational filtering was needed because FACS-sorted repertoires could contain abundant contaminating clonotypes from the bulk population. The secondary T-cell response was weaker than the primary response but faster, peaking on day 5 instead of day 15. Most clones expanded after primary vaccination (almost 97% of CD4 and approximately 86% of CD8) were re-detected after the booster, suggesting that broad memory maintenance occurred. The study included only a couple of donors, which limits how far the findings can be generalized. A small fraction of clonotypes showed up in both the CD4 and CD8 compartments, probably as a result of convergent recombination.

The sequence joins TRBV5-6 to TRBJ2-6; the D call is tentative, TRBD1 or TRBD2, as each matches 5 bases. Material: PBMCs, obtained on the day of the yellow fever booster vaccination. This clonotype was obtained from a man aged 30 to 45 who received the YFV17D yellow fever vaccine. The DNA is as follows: TGTGCCAGGGAAACCGGGCCCCATTGGGACGGGGCCAACGTCCTGACTTTC. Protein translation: CARETGPHWDGANVLTF.